The 17 T cell receptor beta chains below were found in one sample sequenced in a study of spatial heterogeneity in lung cancer. Time point of the sample: sample taken at primary tumor resection. Extraction of whole RNA from tumor, nontumor lung or frozen PBMC preceded unsorted sequencing. From the 5' RACE reads, TCRdb called clonotypes with MiXCR, one entry per CDR3 protein. Of some 11,000 distinct CDR3 sequences in the sample, about 24% were seen once. The sample in question was PBMCs, obtained at surgery. These receptors all come from a female donor with early-stage non-small cell lung cancer.

This clonotype was counted a single time. This chain links TRBV20-1 with TRBJ1-4, with TRBD1 as a possible D gene (5 bases). Germline CDR1 is DFQATT and CDR2 is SNEGSKA (reference sequence). This CDR3 is 16 amino acids long. V shed 5 bases and J shed 0 bases, with 16 bases lying between them. The CDR3: CSALSGQASTNEKLFF. The CDR3 region has the DNA TGCAGTGCTCTATCAGGACAAGCCTCAACTAATGAAAAACTGTTTTTT.

By share, this clonotype counts as medium-sized (0.01 to 0.1%). An end of the junction does not agree with germline; a read error may underlie this. This chain joins TRBV28 and TRBJ2-5, with D perhaps matching TRBD2 (5 bases). This CDR3 contains 10 residues. The germline V gene encodes CDR1 MDHEN and CDR2 SYDVKM. The CDR3 sequence: CASSYGHGNF. In DNA, the CDR3 is TGTGCCAGCAGTTACGGCCACGGGAACTTC.

This clonotype is a singleton in its sample. The chain couples TRBV11-2 to TRBJ2-2; D gene ambiguous. Germline CDR1 reads SGHAT; CDR2 reads FQNNGV. This CDR3 is built from 18 residues. V lost 10 bases, J lost 6 bases, and 30 bases lay in between. CDR3 in amino acids: CATASVGRLPGSSGELFF. The CDR3 bases are TGTGCCACCGCGTCCGTAGGAAGGCTACCAGGTTCCTCCGGGGAGCTGTTTTTT.

The J gene is TRBJ2-1, the V gene TRBV10-3, with TRBD2 matching over 9 bases. Germline values: CDR1 ENHRY, CDR2 SYGVKD. The junction had 6 bases not matched to a gene; V was cut back by 6 bases and J by 6 bases. This CDR3 has 14 amino acids. CDR3 sequence (DNA): TGTGCCATCAGCCGACTAGCGGAAATCAATGAGCAGTTCTTC. The encoded protein is CAISRLAEINEQFF.

This clonotype has just a few counts. CDR3 sequence reads: CAISPAKGVLNEQYF. CDR3 coding DNA: TGTGCCATCAGCCCCGCGAAAGGGGTCCTAAACGAGCAGTACTTC. The V call is TRBV10-3, the J call TRBJ2-7, with D possibly TRBD1 on 5 matching bases. V was cut by 6 bases and J by 5 bases, with 20 bases left in between. The CDR3 runs to 15 residues. Germline V CDR1 and CDR2: ENHRY, SYGVKD.

This clonotype was detected ten times or more. CDR3 region: CASSPPWPGGSNEQFF. The CDR3, as DNA: TGTGCCAGCTCACCACCGTGGCCGGGAGGGAGCAATGAGCAGTTCTTC. The V and J genes are TRBV18 and TRBJ2-1; 8 bases are shared with TRBD2. V lost 0 bases and J lost 6; bases outside the gene matches: 7. The germline V gene has CDR1 KGHSH and CDR2 LQKENI. This CDR3 is 16 amino acids long.

The gene calls are TRBV4-3 and TRBJ1-2; D is undetermined. This CDR3 spans 15 amino acids. The V and J ends lost 0 bases and 2 bases respectively, with 10 bases between them. Germline V lookup: CDR1 LGHNA, CDR2 YSLEER. The CDR3 is CASSQEEGSNYGYTF. For the CDR3, the DNA is TGCGCCAGCAGCCAAGAAGAGGGATCCAACTATGGCTACACCTTC.

This clonotype appeared a few times. The rearrangement uses TRBV29-1 and TRBJ2-1; D remains ambiguous. Trimming pared 5 bases from V and 7 bases from J, leaving 9 bases between. The germline CDR1 and CDR2 sequences are SQVTM and ANQGSEA. The CDR3 has 11 amino acids. The chain's CDR3 is CSVTLLNEQFF. The CDR3, as DNA: TGCAGCGTTACTCTTCTAAATGAGCAGTTCTTC.

This clonotype is classed as medium-sized (0.01 to 0.1%). The chain has TRBV19 and TRBJ1-1; the D is unclear. This CDR3 region has 14 residues. In germline, CDR1 is LNHDA, CDR2 SQIVND (reference sequence). Trimming shortened V by 3 bases and J by 5 bases, and 13 bases separated the two germline ends. DNA for the CDR3: TGTGCCAGTAGTATGAGCCTGGGAGTAACTGAAGCTTTCTTT. It translates to CASSMSLGVTEAFF.

This clonotype was counted between two and nine times. This sequence joins TRBV13 and TRBJ2-1; 9 bases fit TRBD1. Germline V gene lookup returns CDR1 PRHDT and CDR2 FYEKMQ (reference sequence). The V gene end was trimmed by 5 bases and the J gene end by 10 bases; junction bases not matched to a gene: 12. The CDR3 runs to 15 residues. The CDR3 DNA reads as TGTGCCAGCAGCCGATCGGGACAGGGCTCGAGGGAGCAGTTCTTC. This gives the protein CASSRSGQGSREQFF.

This clonotype was counted many times. CDR3 amino acids: CSVEEGATGDTYEQYF. CDR3 nucleotides: TGCAGCGTTGAAGAGGGGGCTACGGGAGACACCTACGAGCAGTACTTC. The chain combines TRBV29-1 with TRBJ2-7; D possibly matches TRBD1 or TRBD2 (6 bases each). Trimming took 0 bases from V and 2 from J, leaving 17 bases between them. Germline CDR1 reads SQVTM; CDR2 reads ANQGSEA. The CDR3 is made up of 16 amino acids.

The CDR3 sequence is CASSFIAWVQLGKDEQFF. The CDR3, as DNA: TGTGCCAGCAGTTTTATCGCTTGGGTCCAGTTGGGGAAGGATGAGCAGTTCTTC. V usage is TRBV12-3 or TRBV12-4 and J usage is TRBJ2-1; unclear D gene. The CDR3 sequence is 18 residues long. V dropped 3 bases and J dropped 8 bases, with 26 bases sitting between them.

CDR3 nucleotides: TGCAGTGCTAGGGAACCTCCGGGACTGAACTACGAGCAGTACTTC. As protein: CSAREPPGLNYEQYF. The chain is built from TRBV20-1 and TRBJ2-7; D is perhaps TRBD2 (6 bases). Trimming took 3 bases from V and 3 from J, leaving 18 bases between them. The CDR3 is made up of 15 amino acids. Germline V lookup: CDR1 DFQATT, CDR2 SNEGSKA (reference sequence).

The chain combines TRBV4-3 with TRBJ1-6; D call uncertain. Per the germline V gene, CDR1 is LGHNA and CDR2 is YSLEER. This CDR3 has 14 residues. V lost 0 bases and J lost 9, with 9 bases in between. The CDR3 protein is CASSQDLKSSPLHF. In nucleotides, the CDR3 is TGCGCCAGCAGCCAAGATTTGAAGAGTTCACCCCTCCACTTT.

The gene calls are TRBV20-1 and TRBJ2-3; TRBD2 matches 9 bases. This CDR3 contains 14 residues. Germline V gene lookup returns CDR1 DFQATT and CDR2 SNEGSKA (reference sequence). Trimming cost V 1 base and J 3 bases; bases outside gene matches: 2. The CDR3 DNA sequence: TGCAGTGCTAGAGTTACTAGCGGGACAGATACGCAGTATTTT. Its translation is CSARVTSGTDTQYF.

This chain connects TRBV28 to TRBJ2-7, with D hard to call. Germline loops: CDR1 MDHEN, CDR2 SYDVKM. Trimming left V 6 bases short and J 5 bases short, with 8 bases between. The CDR3 is 11 residues long. The CDR3 spells CASSRWDEQYF. The CDR3 nucleotides are TGTGCCAGCAGCCGCTGGGACGAGCAGTACTTC.

This clonotype was observed at least ten times. This rearrangement joins TRBV4-1 to TRBJ2-5, with D possibly being TRBD1 (7 bases). Germline values: CDR1 MGHRA, CDR2 YSYEKL. V was shortened by 0 bases and J by 5 bases, with 10 bases between the two germline ends. The CDR3 extends over 14 amino acids. CDR3 in amino acids: CASSQDRGDETQYF. CDR3 coding DNA: TGCGCCAGCAGCCAAGACAGGGGGGATGAGACCCAGTACTTC.